These T cell receptor beta chains were read from a single sample in a study of vaccination and CD4 T cells after COVID-19. TCRdb reprocessed the PCR reads with MiXCR, giving one entry per CDR3 protein. Among roughly 10,000 distinct CDR3 sequences listed, over 60% were seen once. These TCRs are of unknown antigen specificity. The sequencing sample was made of CD4+ T cells from blood, cultured in vitro. The receptors come from a human donor who had recovered from COVID-19. Both conserved end residues are trimmed from each CDR3. The order of the fields is V gene, CDR3 protein.

>TRBV30
AWSVWRIGTNNSPLH
>TRBV27
ASTKGDTQY
>TRBV7-2
ASSLPPYGYT
>TRBV6-2/TRBV6-3
ASSYGVSGNQPQH
>TRBV15
ATSRDLAGGGELF
>TRBV4-3
ASSQDSLASETQY
>TRBV12-3/TRBV12-4
ASTDSFSYEQY
>TRBV7-2
ASSFSRTSGDTQY
>TRBV28
ASSNRDRVSSPLH
>TRBV24-1
ATRGAGQPQH
>TRBV7-6
ASSLATGPNQPQH
>TRBV20-1
SASWGTSRTPSVSYNSPLH
>TRBV24-1
ATSEAGLAFTGTQY
>TRBV19
ASSGTGGDQPQH
>TRBV7-2
ASSLGLDRGLGQPQH
>TRBV6-4
ASSDRLGRTTMNTEAF
>TRBV11-2
ASSASSSGRRTGELF
>TRBV6-1
ASRATGTKNIQY
>TRBV7-2
ASSLGAGVGYNEQF
>TRBV28
ASSLGWGQPQH
>TRBV20-1
SARRTGGRQPQH
>TRBV7-9
ASSMGLAGRRGTGELF
>TRBV28
ASSSAGTGNSNQPQH
>TRBV20-1
SARGGEGGLAWSYEQY
>TRBV7-8
ASSLVPGGYGYT
>TRBV5-1
ASREQGYTEAF
>TRBV24-1
ATNRATGELF
>TRBV20-1
SARPGQGPQPQH
>TRBV7-2
ASSLVGNQPQH
>TRBV20-1
SAKRQRGEQPQH
>TRBV12-3/TRBV12-4
ASSPSRGNTIY
>TRBV10-1
ASSETAGGLYNEQF
>TRBV7-9
ASSALGRRDEQY
>TRBV24-1
ATSDPRTGGRNQPQH
>TRBV7-7
ASSLGHQETQY